Below are 30 T cell receptor beta chains sequenced from a single sample in a study of metastatic and nonmetastatic thyroid tumors (dated by TCRdb to about 2020). Preparation of the library involved PCR. Instrument on record: Illumina HiSeq 4000. In-frame beta chains were kept once TCRdb had trimmed the public reads at Q25 with fastp and called clones with MiXCR. The sample table holds about 89,000 clones, of which roughly an eighth were seen once. Around 10% of the sample rests with the top ten. No patient had received any treatment before thyroid surgery. Sequencing was done on a sample of tumor tissue. The receptors stem from a female donor with papillary thyroid cancer or a benign thyroid nodule (not recorded which). Some clones in this sample may be carry-over from other donors' samples.

The chain carries TRBV20-1 and TRBJ2-7; 9 bases match TRBD2. V lost 5 bases to trimming and J lost 7 bases; unmatched junction nucleotides: 18. The CDR3 is 16 residues long. The germline gives CDR1 DFQATT, CDR2 SNEGSKA (reference sequence). DNA for the CDR3: TGCAGTGCTCACTACCGGAGTGCTAGCGGGACATGTGAGCAGTACTTC. Encoded protein: CSAHYRSASGTCEQYF.

This clone was counted many times. The chain is built from TRBV5-1 and TRBJ2-7, with D tentatively TRBD2 (5 bases). The CDR3 runs 15 residues. Germline V lookup: CDR1 SGHRS, CDR2 YFSETQ. V shed 0 bases and J shed 6 bases, with 16 bases lying between them. CDR3 amino acids: CASSLVGAGMGEQYF. The CDR3 nucleotides read TGCGCCAGCAGCTTGGTGGGCGCCGGGATGGGCGAGCAGTACTTC.

This chain uses TRBV7-3 with TRBJ1-1; D not resolved. Germline V gives CDR1 SGHTA, CDR2 FQGTGA. With 4 bases removed from V and 2 bases from J, the gap between germline ends came to 8 bases. The CDR3 is made up of 13 amino acids. CDR3 bases: TGTGCCAGCAGCTCACAGTTTAACACTGAAGCTTTCTTT. Translation gives CASSSQFNTEAFF.

This clone was seen ten or more times. The V and J genes are TRBV5-1 and TRBJ2-7; 11 bases agree with TRBD2. The germline V gene encodes CDR1 SGHRS and CDR2 YFSETQ. There are 15 residues in the CDR3. V shed 5 bases, J shed 5 bases, and the junction held 9 bases outside the gene matches. The CDR3 DNA sequence: TGCGCCAGCAGTTCGGATAGCGGGAGGGCCAACGAGCAGTACTTC. This encodes CASSSDSGRANEQYF.

This clone was seen a few times. The chain has TRBV28 and TRBJ2-5, with D tentatively TRBD1 (5 bases). The CDR3 consists of 15 residues. The V end lost 7 bases, the J end lost 0 bases, and 15 bases lay between the germline ends. Looked up from germline, CDR1 is MDHEN and CDR2 is SYDVKM. The CDR3 DNA is TGTGCCAGCATCACATTGACAGATAACCAAGAGACCCAGTACTTC. Its translation: CASITLTDNQETQYF.

This clone was detected ten times or more. The rearrangement uses TRBV30 and TRBJ1-4; 7 bases are shared with TRBD1. V shed 3 bases, J shed 2 bases, and the junction held 3 bases outside the gene matches. Germline V lookup: CDR1 GTSNPN, CDR2 SVGIG (reference sequence). CDR3 length equals 14 residues. Here the CDR3 DNA reads TGTGCCTGGAGCCCCAGGGGGACTAATGAAAAACTGTTTTTT. The encoded protein is CAWSPRGTNEKLFF. Using reference TRBV30 and TRBJ1-4 for the parts outside the CDR3, the full variable domain is SQTIHQWPATLVQPVGSPLSLECTVEGTSNPNLYWYRQAAGRGLQLLFYSVGIGQISSEVPQNLSASRPQDRQFILSSKKLLLSDSGFYLCAWSPRGTNEKLFFGSGTQLSVL.

This clone was seen many times. The CDR3 spells CASSLGFQATYEQYF. CDR3 DNA: TGTGCCAGCAGCTTAGGGTTCCAGGCTACCTACGAGCAGTACTTC. The chain combines TRBV7-8 with TRBJ2-7; D unresolved. Per germline, CDR1 SGHVS and CDR2 FQNEAQ. This CDR3 spans 15 amino acids. The ends were cut back, 1 base at V and 2 bases at J, with 12 bases in the middle. Filled out from reference TRBV7-8 and TRBJ2-7, the complete variable domain reads GAGVSQSPRYKVAKRGQDVALRCDPISGHVSLFWYQQALGQGPEFLTYFQNEAQLDKSGLPSDRFFAERPEGSVSTLKIQRTQQEDSAVYLCASSLGFQATYEQYFGPGTRLTVT.

This clone appeared many times. The chain recombines TRBV20-1 with TRBJ2-1; D is ambiguous. This CDR3 is built from 14 residues. V lost 3 bases, J lost 2 bases, and 11 bases lay in between. In germline, CDR1 is DFQATT, CDR2 SNEGSKA (reference sequence). CDR3 loop: CSASKFYAYNEQFF. The CDR3 DNA reads TGCAGTGCTAGCAAGTTTTATGCCTACAATGAGCAGTTCTTC.

This clone occurred many times. The V gene is TRBV5-1, the J gene TRBJ2-2, with 9 positions matching TRBD2. After removal of 1 base from V and 9 bases from J, the junction contained 10 bases not matched to a gene. The CDR3 length is 16 residues. CDR1 and CDR2 (germline): SGHRS, YFSETQ. The CDR3 nucleotides are TGCGCCAGCAGCTTGAGGAGTAGCGGGGGATCTAGGGAGCTGTTTTTT. Encoded protein: CASSLRSSGGSRELFF.

Concerning this clone itself: It may be a read error: a sequence one base away is much more abundant. This chain connects TRBV13 to TRBJ2-1, with TRBD2 as a possible D gene (6 bases). Germline CDR1 reads PRHDT; CDR2 reads FYEKMQ (reference sequence). This CDR3 is built from 16 residues. The CDR3 loop is CASSFGLGGWYNDQFF. CDR3 DNA: TGTGCCAGCAGCTTCGGCCTCGGGGGTTGGTACAATGATCAGTTCTTC.

Concerning this clone itself: A much larger clone differs from this one at a single base, so this may be a read error. This same CDR3 is encoded by further DNA sequences in the sample. The gene calls are TRBV7-2 and TRBJ2-3; D may match TRBD1 or TRBD2 (5 bases each). The ends were cut back, 0 bases at V and 5 bases at J, with 15 bases in the middle. CDR1 SGHTA and CDR2 FQGNSA come from the germline V gene. The CDR3 consists of 16 residues. The CDR3 sequence is CASSLAPGLKRDTQYF. In DNA form, the CDR3 reads TGTGCCAGCAGCTTAGCTCCGGGGCTGAAAAGAGATACGCAGTATTTT.

This clone was counted ten times or more. The chain couples TRBV5-5 to TRBJ2-7, with D maybe TRBD1 (6 bases). Between the trimmed V and J ends, which lost 1 base and 1 base, there was a span of 15 bases. This CDR3 comprises 16 residues. Germline CDR1 SGHKS, CDR2 YYEKEE (reference sequence). CDR3 coding DNA: TGTGCCAGCAGCTTGACAGGGCCCCCTAGGTCCTACGAGCAGTACTTC. Residues: CASSLTGPPRSYEQYF.

The table lists this clone with many counts. The chain carries TRBV20-1 and TRBJ2-7; TRBD2 agrees at 13 bases. The CDR3 has 13 residues. CDR1 and CDR2 from the germline V gene are DFQATT and SNEGSKA (reference sequence). The V and J ends lost 3 bases and 4 bases, in that order; junction bases with no gene match: 0. The DNA of the CDR3 is TGCAGTGCTAGGGGACTAGCGGGGTACGAGCAGTACTTC. This translates into CSARGLAGYEQYF.

V gene TRBV2 combines with J gene TRBJ2-1; 10 bases agree with TRBD1. The V and J ends lost 5 bases and 7 bases, in that order; junction bases with no gene match: 2. The germline V gene encodes CDR1 SNHLY and CDR2 FYNNEI. The CDR3 runs 13 residues. In DNA, the CDR3 is TGTGCCAGCAGTCGGGACAGGGGAAATGAGCAGTTCTTC. It translates to CASSRDRGNEQFF.

At least ten counts were recorded for this clone. The genes are TRBV13 and TRBJ2-7; 12 nucleotides line up with TRBD2. V lost 5 bases to trimming and J lost 2 bases; unmatched junction nucleotides: 7. Germline V gene lookup returns CDR1 PRHDT and CDR2 FYEKMQ (reference sequence). CDR3 size: 16 residues. Written as DNA, the CDR3 is TGTGCCAGCAGCCCCGGACTAGCGGGGACGGCCTACGAGCAGTACTTC. This gives the protein CASSPGLAGTAYEQYF.

The genes are TRBV13 and TRBJ1-2, with a possible D match to TRBD1 (6 bases). Germline lookup yields CDR1 PRHDT and CDR2 FYEKMQ (reference sequence). Deletions cut 4 bases from V and 6 bases from J, with 15 bases between. CDR3 length: 14 amino acids. The CDR3 here is CASSYHRVWHGYTF. DNA of the CDR3: TGTGCCAGCAGCTATCACAGGGTATGGCATGGCTACACCTTC.

The rearrangement links TRBV2 to TRBJ1-4; D gene uncertain. This CDR3 has 13 amino acids. Trimming took off 4 bases at V and 4 bases at J, with 7 bases between the two ends. Germline assignment: CDR1 SNHLY and CDR2 FYNNEI. Here the CDR3 reads CASSGQINEKLFF. CDR3 DNA: TGTGCCAGCAGTGGGCAGATTAATGAAAAACTGTTTTTT.

This clone was seen more than once but under ten times. V usage is TRBV5-6 and J usage is TRBJ2-3; TRBD2 matches at 10 bases. The CDR3 spans 16 residues. The germline CDR1 and CDR2 sequences are SGHDT and YYEEEE. After removal of 2 bases from V and 5 bases from J, the junction contained 8 bases not matched to a gene. The CDR3 sequence: CASSFGAGGFGDTQYF. For the CDR3, the DNA is TGTGCCAGCAGCTTCGGAGCGGGAGGGTTCGGAGATACGCAGTATTTT.

The V gene is TRBV20-1, the J gene TRBJ1-3; D not resolved. CDR3 size: 15 residues. Germline assignment: CDR1 DFQATT and CDR2 SNEGSKA (reference sequence). With 5 bases removed from V and 1 base from J, the gap between germline ends came to 15 bases. As DNA, the CDR3 is TGCAGTGCTGCAACCCCTCGGATGTCTGGAAACACCATATATTTT. Translation: CSAATPRMSGNTIYF.

This clone was observed many times. The chain is built from TRBV5-1 and TRBJ2-3; TRBD2 matches 11 bases. CDR3 length equals 16 residues. Germline V lookup: CDR1 SGHRS, CDR2 YFSETQ. J gave up 3 bases and V 0 bases, and 3 bases lay outside the gene matches. CDR3 nucleotides: TGCGCCAGCAGCTTGGGACTAGCGGGAAGTACAGATACGCAGTATTTT. The encoded protein is CASSLGLAGSTDTQYF.

For this clone: One end of the junction is discordant with germline, which a read error may explain. The chain is built from TRBV27 and TRBJ2-3; 7 bases align to TRBD2. In germline, CDR1 is MNHEY, CDR2 SMNVEV (reference sequence). This CDR3 spans 15 amino acids. The CDR3 is CASSSPSGYTYTQYF. The CDR3 coding sequence is TGTGCCAGCAGTTCCCCTAGCGGTTACACATATACGCAGTATTTT.

The chain uses TRBV27 and TRBJ2-5, with TRBD1 matching over 7 bases. The ends lost 0 bases at V and 8 bases at J; junction bases unmatched: 15. Germline lookup yields CDR1 MNHEY and CDR2 SMNVEV (reference sequence). The CDR3 runs to 17 residues. CDR3 amino acids: CASSLSGTEATRYTQYF. The CDR3 DNA sequence: TGTGCCAGCAGTTTATCTGGGACAGAAGCAACCCGGTATACCCAGTACTTC.

V is TRBV11-3 and J is TRBJ2-3, with D perhaps given as TRBD1 or TRBD2 (7 bases each). V was clipped by 4 bases and J by 5 bases, with 16 bases between them. Germline CDR1 and CDR2: SGHNT and YENEEA. The CDR3 runs 15 residues. The CDR3 DNA sequence: TGTGCCAGCAGCTCCCAGGGGGGGGCCCAAGATACGCAGTATTTT. Its protein is CASSSQGGAQDTQYF.

This clone occurred a few times. Possible read error: a much larger clone is one base away. The chain couples TRBV14 to TRBJ2-7; D is unclear. This CDR3 is built from 11 residues. With 7 bases removed from V and 4 bases from J, the gap between germline ends came to 8 bases. Germline V gene data show CDR1 as SGHDN and CDR2 as FVKESK. Here the CDR3 reads CASIRGYEQYF. The CDR3 DNA sequence: TGTGCCAGCATCCGAGGTTACGAGCAGTACTTC.

This clone has at least ten counts. The sample has other DNA sequences that encode this CDR3 too. This sequence joins TRBV4-2 and TRBJ2-7; 8 nucleotides line up with TRBD2. The CDR3 contains 16 residues. The J segment lost 3 bases and the V segment lost 4 bases, leaving 11 bases of the junction unmatched. Germline assignment: CDR1 LGHNA and CDR2 YNFKEQ. The CDR3 coding sequence is TGTGCCAGCAGCCCTCACAGACTAGCGAGAGACTACGAGCAGTACTTC. Protein sequence: CASSPHRLARDYEQYF.

This clone was observed at least ten times. The rearrangement uses TRBV20-1 and TRBJ2-1; D is ambiguous. Per germline, CDR1 DFQATT and CDR2 SNEGSKA (reference sequence). The CDR3 is made up of 13 amino acids. V was shortened by 1 base and J by 7 bases, with 11 bases between the two germline ends. The CDR3 DNA reads as TGCAGTGCTAGAGTTAACTCCAAGAATGAGCAGTTCTTC. Residues: CSARVNSKNEQFF.

The table lists this clone with a few counts. A read error may explain this, as a much larger clone is one base away. The chain links TRBV6-1 to TRBJ2-3, with D possibly TRBD1 on 5 matching bases. The CDR3 consists of 13 residues. The germline gives CDR1 MNHNS, CDR2 SASEGT. The CDR3 loop reads CAAGRTYTDTQYF. CDR3 in DNA: TGTGCAGCTGGACGGACATACACAGATACGCAGTATTTT.

In this sample, this clone turned up many times. The rearrangement uses TRBV6-1 and TRBJ1-5, with D hard to call. V lost 8 bases and J 4 bases, leaving 12 bases between the germline ends. CDR3 length equals 13 residues. Germline values: CDR1 MNHNS, CDR2 SASEGT. This chain's CDR3 is CASGLAGNQPQHF. The CDR3 DNA reads TGTGCCAGCGGCCTTGCGGGAAATCAGCCCCAGCATTTT.

The chain is built from TRBV20-1 and TRBJ1-4, with 8 bases aligning to TRBD1. CDR1 and CDR2 from the germline V gene are DFQATT and SNEGSKA (reference sequence). This CDR3 region has 15 residues. CDR3 sequence reads: CSVETGVATNEKLFF. DNA for the CDR3: TGCAGCGTGGAGACAGGGGTGGCAACTAATGAAAAACTGTTTTTT.

This clone was picked up a small number of times. The CDR3 here is CASSLPPGQRNTGELFF. Written as DNA, the CDR3 is TGCGCCAGCAGCTTGCCTCCGGGACAGAGGAACACCGGGGAGCTGTTTTTT. The rearrangement links TRBV5-1 to TRBJ2-2; 7 bases align to TRBD1. The trim removed 1 base at V and 1 base at J, leaving 7 bases unmatched. CDR3 size: 17 residues. Germline V gene sequence: CDR1 SGHRS, CDR2 YFSETQ.